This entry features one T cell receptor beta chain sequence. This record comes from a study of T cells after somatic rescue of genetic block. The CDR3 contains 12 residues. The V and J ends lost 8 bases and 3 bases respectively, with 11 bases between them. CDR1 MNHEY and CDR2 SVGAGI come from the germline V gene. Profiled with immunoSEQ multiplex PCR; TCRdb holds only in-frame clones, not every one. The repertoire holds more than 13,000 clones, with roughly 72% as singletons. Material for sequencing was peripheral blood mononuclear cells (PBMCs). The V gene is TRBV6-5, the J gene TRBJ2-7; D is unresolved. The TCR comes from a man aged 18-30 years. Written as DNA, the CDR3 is TGTGCCAGCCCCCACGGGTTCTACGAGCAGTACTTC. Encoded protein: CASPHGFYEQYF.